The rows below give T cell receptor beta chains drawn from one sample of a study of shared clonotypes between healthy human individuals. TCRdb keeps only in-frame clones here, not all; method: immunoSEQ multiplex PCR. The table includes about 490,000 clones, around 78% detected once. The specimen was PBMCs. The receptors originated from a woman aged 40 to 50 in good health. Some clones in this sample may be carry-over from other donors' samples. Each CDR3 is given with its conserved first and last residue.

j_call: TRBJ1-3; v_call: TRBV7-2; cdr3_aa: CASSQNSGQGGNTIYF
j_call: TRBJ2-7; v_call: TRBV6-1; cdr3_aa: CATRTGGGDEQYF
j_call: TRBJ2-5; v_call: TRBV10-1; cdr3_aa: CASSENRGATQETQYF
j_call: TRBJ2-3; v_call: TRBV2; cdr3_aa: CASLSGSIVDTQYF
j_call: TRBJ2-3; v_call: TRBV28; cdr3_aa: CASSPDRRLTDTQYF
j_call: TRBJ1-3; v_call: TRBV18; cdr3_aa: CASSPALRGEGNTIYF
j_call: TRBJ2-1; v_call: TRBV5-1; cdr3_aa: CASRFLAGNDEQFF
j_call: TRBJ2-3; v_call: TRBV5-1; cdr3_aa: CASSLGLAGRTDTQYF
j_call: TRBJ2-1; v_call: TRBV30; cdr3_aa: CAWNQAGRWVF
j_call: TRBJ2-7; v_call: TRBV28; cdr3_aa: CASSVRQGGTYEQYF
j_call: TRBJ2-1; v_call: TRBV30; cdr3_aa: CAWSPGQMRNKQFF
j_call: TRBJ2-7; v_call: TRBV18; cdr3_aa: CASSPGTGLTYEQYF
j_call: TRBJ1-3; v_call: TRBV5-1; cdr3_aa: CASSLVVSGASGNTIYF
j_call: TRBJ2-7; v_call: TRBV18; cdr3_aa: CASSPRSGLAGVYEQYF
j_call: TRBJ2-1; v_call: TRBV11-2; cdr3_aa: CASSSLAGYNEQFF
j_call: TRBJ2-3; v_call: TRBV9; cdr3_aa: CASGIGGSVIWDTQYF
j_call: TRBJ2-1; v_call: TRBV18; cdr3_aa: CASSPQREPSNEQFF
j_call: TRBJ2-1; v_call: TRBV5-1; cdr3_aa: CASSPFDRDDNEQFF
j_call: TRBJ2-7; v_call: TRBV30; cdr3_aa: CAWMPENAYEQYF
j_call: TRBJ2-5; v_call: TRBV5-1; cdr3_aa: CASSPATGGQETQYF